The 5 T cell receptor beta chains given below trace back to one sample, sequenced in a study of T-cell reconstitution after alpha-beta-depleted transplantation in children. This sample's TCRbeta library carried unique molecular identifier barcodes. One entry per CDR3 protein results from TCRdb running MiXCR on the PCR reads. The sample lists about 540,000 distinct CDR3 sequences, approximately 20% occurring once. The sequencing here drew on PBMCs from the stem cell graft donor, taken from the stem cell graft. These receptors all stem from a human donor who donated a stem cell graft to a child with acute lymphoblastic leukemia.

This clonotype turned up a few times. The chain links TRBV19 to TRBJ2-6, with D tentatively TRBD2 (7 bases). The germline V gene has CDR1 LNHDA and CDR2 SQIVND (reference sequence). Deletions cut 7 bases from V and 8 bases from J, with 18 bases between. The CDR3 has 15 amino acids. This CDR3 reads CASTWGGGPPNVLTF. The CDR3 nucleotides read TGTGCCAGTACCTGGGGAGGGGGTCCTCCCAACGTCCTGACTTTC.

The genes are TRBV27 and TRBJ2-1; possibly TRBD2 for D (5 bases). Germline loops: CDR1 MNHEY, CDR2 SMNVEV (reference sequence). Trimming removed 6 bases from V and 5 bases from J, with 11 bases in between. The CDR3 totals 13 residues. CDR3 loop: CASRDPLDNEQFF. The CDR3 nucleotides are TGTGCCAGCAGGGACCCACTAGACAATGAGCAGTTCTTC.

V is TRBV4-1 and J is TRBJ2-3, with D unresolved. The V end was cut by 2 bases, the J end by 7 bases, with 4 bases between. The length of the CDR3 is 11 residues. Germline V lookup: CDR1 MGHRA, CDR2 YSYEKL. The CDR3 is CASSQYYTQYF. Written as DNA, the CDR3 is TGCGCCAGCAGCCAATATTATACGCAGTATTTT.

The table lists this clonotype with a count of one. The rearrangement links TRBV20-1 to TRBJ2-7; TRBD2 matches 9 bases. The trim removed 3 bases at V and 3 bases at J, leaving 6 bases unmatched. CDR3 length: 14 residues. In germline, CDR1 is DFQATT, CDR2 SNEGSKA (reference sequence). CDR3 nucleotide sequence: TGCAGTGCTAGTAGGCTAGCGGGACGCTACGAGCAGTACTTC. It yields the protein CSASRLAGRYEQYF.

This clonotype was counted a few times. The J gene is TRBJ1-2, the V gene TRBV12-3 or TRBV12-4; D possibly corresponds to TRBD1 (6 bases). The ends were cut back, 8 bases at V and 2 bases at J, with 21 bases in the middle. This CDR3 contains 16 residues. The CDR3 sequence is CASDNTGATGNYGYTF. CDR3 sequence (DNA): TGTGCCAGCGACAACACGGGGGCCACAGGGAACTATGGCTACACCTTC.